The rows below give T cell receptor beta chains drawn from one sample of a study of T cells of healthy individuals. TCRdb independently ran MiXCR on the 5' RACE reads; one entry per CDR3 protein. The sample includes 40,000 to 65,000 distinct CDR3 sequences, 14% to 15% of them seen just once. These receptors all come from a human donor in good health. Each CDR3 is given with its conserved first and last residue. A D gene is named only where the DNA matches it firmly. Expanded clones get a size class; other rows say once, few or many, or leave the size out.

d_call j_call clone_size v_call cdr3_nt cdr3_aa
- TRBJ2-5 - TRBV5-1 TGCGCCAGCAGCTGGGAAAGTCGTGGGGAGACCCAGTACTTC CASSWESRGETQYF
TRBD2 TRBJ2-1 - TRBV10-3 TGTGCCATCAGTGACCGAGGGCGGGGGGACCACAATGAGCAGTTCTTC CAISDRGRGDHNEQFF
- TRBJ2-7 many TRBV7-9 TGTGCCAGCAGCTTAGCTCGGCAGGGAACGTACGAGCAGTACTTC CASSLARQGTYEQYF
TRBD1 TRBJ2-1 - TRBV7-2 TGTGCCAGCAGCCTGACAGGGCCCGGGGTGGTGCCCTACAATGAGCAGTTCTTC CASSLTGPGVVPYNEQFF
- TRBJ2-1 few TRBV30 TGTGCCTGGAGAAGTCCTGGACTCGTGTTGTTCTTC CAWRSPGLVLFF
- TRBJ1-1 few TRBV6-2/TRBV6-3 TGTGCCAGCAGTCCATCATCCCAGGGGACCACGCTGATCACTGAAGCTTTCTTT CASSPSSQGTTLITEAFF
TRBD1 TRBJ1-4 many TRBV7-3 TGTGCCAGCAGCTTCAATCCGGGACAGGGCCATTCCTTGCCGTACGAAAAACTGTTTTTT CASSFNPGQGHSLPYEKLFF
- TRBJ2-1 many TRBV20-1 TGCAGTGCTAGTGCGGGATCGGTAAATGAGCAGTTCTTC CSASAGSVNEQFF
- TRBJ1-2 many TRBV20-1 TGCAGTGCTAGTGGGGGGCCCGAAGATGGCTACACCTTC CSASGGPEDGYTF
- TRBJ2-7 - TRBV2 TGTGCCAGCACTAAAATGTCGTCCCTAGCAACCCACGAGCAGTACTTC CASTKMSSLATHEQYF
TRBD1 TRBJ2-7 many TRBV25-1 TGTGCCAGCACCGGACAGGGTAGGGGGGAGCAGTACTTC CASTGQGRGEQYF
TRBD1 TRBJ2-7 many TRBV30 TGTGCCTGGAGTGCCGGACAGGGCAACTACGAGCAGTACTTC CAWSAGQGNYEQYF
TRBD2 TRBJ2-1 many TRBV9 TGTGCCAGCAGCGTAGGTAGCGGGAGCAACAATGAGCAGTTCTTC CASSVGSGSNNEQFF
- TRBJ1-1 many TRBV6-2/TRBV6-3 TGTGCCACCACTCGGGGTAACACTGAAGCTTTCTTT CATTRGNTEAFF
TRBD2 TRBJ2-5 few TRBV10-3 TGTGCCATCAGCGTGAGACTAGCGGGGGAGCAAGAGACCCAGTACTTC CAISVRLAGEQETQYF
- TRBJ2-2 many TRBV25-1 TGTGCCAGCAGTGTTCCCGGGGAGCTGTTTTTT CASSVPGELFF
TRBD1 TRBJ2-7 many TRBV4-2 TGTGCCAGCAGCCAAGGGACCGTGGGACAGGGCACCTACGAGCAGTACTTC CASSQGTVGQGTYEQYF
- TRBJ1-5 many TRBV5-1 TGCGCCAGCAGCGCCAGGTTTGTGAGGCATAGCAATCAGCCCCAGCATTTT CASSARFVRHSNQPQHF